The 12 T cell receptor beta chains listed next were all sequenced from one sample in a study of blood T cell repertoires in COVID-19. Only in-frame clones appear in the TCRdb table, and some are missing; sequencing was by immunoSEQ multiplex PCR. The sample holds fewer than 250,000 clones, about 86% seen once. Material: PBMCs or T cells enriched from blood (not recorded which). The receptors come from a woman between 50 and 59 years old with acute COVID-19.

This rearrangement joins TRBV4-1 to TRBJ2-1; a weak D match, TRBD2 (6 bases). Looked up from germline, CDR1 is MGHRA and CDR2 is YSYEKL. The CDR3 runs 17 residues. V lost 4 bases to trimming and J lost 7 bases, with 23 bases between them. The CDR3 reads CASSPRISGLRGNEQFF. The CDR3 DNA is TGCGCCAGCAGCCCGCGCATAAGCGGGCTAAGGGGAAATGAGCAGTTCTTC.

Regarding this clone: Other DNA sequences in this specimen translate into the identical CDR3. V gene TRBV28 combines with J gene TRBJ2-7; 7 nucleotides match TRBD1. J was trimmed by 2 bases and V by 6 bases; bases with no gene match: 4. Looked up from germline, CDR1 is MDHEN and CDR2 is SYDVKM. There are 13 residues in the CDR3. This CDR3 reads CASSRDSTYEQYF. The CDR3 DNA is TGTGCCAGCAGCCGGGACAGCACCTACGAGCAGTACTTC.

The gene calls are TRBV5-1 and TRBJ1-5; D gene unclear. V lost 3 bases, J lost 2 bases, and 6 bases lay in between. This CDR3 has 13 residues. CDR1 is SGHRS and CDR2 is YFSETQ in the germline V gene. For the CDR3, the DNA is TGCGCCAGCAGCTACGGGGGCAATCAGCCCCAGCATTTT. Amino acids: CASSYGGNQPQHF.

The chain recombines TRBV25-1 with TRBJ1-6, with 10 bases aligning to TRBD1. J lost 8 bases, V lost 6 bases, and 7 bases had no gene match. This CDR3 contains 15 residues. Germline lookup yields CDR1 MGHDK and CDR2 SYGVNS. The CDR3 nucleotides read TGTGCCAGCAGGCCGGGACAGGGGTTTCATTCACCCCTCCACTTT. Translating it yields CASRPGQGFHSPLHF.

This chain connects TRBV6-5 to TRBJ1-2; possibly TRBD1 for D (6 bases). CDR3 size: 14 residues. Per the germline V gene, CDR1 is MNHEY and CDR2 is SVGAGI. V lost 2 bases to trimming and J lost 2 bases, with 9 bases between them. This CDR3 is CASSYGTRNYGYTF. DNA of the CDR3: TGTGCCAGCAGTTACGGGACAAGAAACTATGGCTACACCTTC.

This sequence joins TRBV25-1 and TRBJ2-7, with no clear D. CDR1 and CDR2 from the germline V gene are MGHDK and SYGVNS. The V and J ends lost 2 bases and 0 bases respectively, with 17 bases between them. CDR3 length equals 17 residues. The CDR3 DNA is TGTGCCAGCAGTGAAATCCATCCTTCAGGATACTCCTACGAGCAGTACTTC. This sequence encodes CASSEIHPSGYSYEQYF.

The gene calls are TRBV5-8 and TRBJ1-2; TRBD1 might be the D (5 bases). The V gene lost 7 bases and the J gene lost 3 bases, with 16 bases spanning the gap. Germline V CDR1 and CDR2: SGHTS, YDEGEE. The CDR3 length is 14 residues. In DNA form, the CDR3 reads TGTGCCAGCGGTTATTCGGTAGGGGACTATGGCTACACCTTC. This translates into CASGYSVGDYGYTF.

V is TRBV28 and J is TRBJ2-7; 12 bases fit TRBD2. CDR1 is MDHEN and CDR2 is SYDVKM in the germline V gene. The CDR3 has 17 amino acids. V was pared by 6 bases and J by 1 base, with 10 bases of the junction left unmatched. This CDR3 reads CASSYQLAGGPSYEQYF. The CDR3 DNA reads as TGTGCCAGCAGCTACCAACTAGCGGGAGGACCTTCCTACGAGCAGTACTTC. Combining the CDR3 with reference TRBV28 and TRBJ2-7 gives the whole variable domain DVKVTQSSRYLVKRTGEKVFLECVQDMDHENMFWYRQDPGLGLRLIYFSYDVKMKEKGDIPEGYSVSREKKERFSLILESASTNQTSMYLCASSYQLAGGPSYEQYFGPGTRLTVT.

This chain connects TRBV6-1 to TRBJ1-1; 9 bases map to TRBD1. Unmatched junction bases numbered 2, after V lost 3 bases and J lost 3 bases. This CDR3 has 14 residues. CDR1 is MNHNS, CDR2 SASEGT, per germline. DNA of the CDR3: TGTGCCAGCAGTGACACAGGGGGCTACACTGAAGCTTTCTTT. Its translation: CASSDTGGYTEAFF.

The J gene is TRBJ2-2, the V gene TRBV12-3 or TRBV12-4, with D hard to call. The CDR3 spans 11 residues. Deletions cut 4 bases from V and 8 bases from J, with 5 bases between. The CDR3: CASSSTGELFF. The CDR3, as DNA: TGTGCCAGCAGTTCTACGGGGGAGCTGTTTTTT.

The chain carries TRBV3-1 (or the pseudogene TRBV3-2) and TRBJ1-5; the D is unclear. This CDR3 region has 18 residues. Trimming took 1 base from V and 3 from J, leaving 19 bases between them. Germline V gives CDR1 LGHDT, CDR2 YNNKEL (reference sequence). Here the CDR3 DNA reads TGTGCCAGCAGCCAAGGTGGAGGGATTTGGAACCCCAATCAGCCCCAGCATTTT. Its protein product is CASSQGGGIWNPNQPQHF.

This rearrangement joins TRBV3-1 (or the pseudogene TRBV3-2) to TRBJ2-7, with TRBD2 as a possible D gene (5 bases). This CDR3 is built from 13 residues. V was clipped by 4 bases and J by 7 bases, with 14 bases between them. Germline CDR1 reads LGHDT; CDR2 reads YNNKEL (reference sequence). The CDR3 DNA follows: TGTGCCAGCAGCCCGGCGACGGGGTTGGAGCAGTACTTC. This encodes CASSPATGLEQYF.